Included here is one T cell receptor (beta chain) sequence, with context. It has no known antigen specificity. The junction departs from germline at one end; a sequencing error may be responsible. The donors belonged to the validation cohort of about 110 subjects, which was separate from the approximately 610-subject first cohort. Library method: the immunoSEQ multiplex PCR assay. As for the original processing: A statistical classification framework was built for diagnosing cytomegalovirus status from the catalog of TCR beta chain sequences. TCRdb took over this immuneACCESS table, retaining in-frame rearrangements with V and J assigned. Such tables are incomplete; in checked studies, under half of the missing clones stem from an unresolved V gene, and the remainder is unexplained. That table supplies the V and J calls and clone size; D and trimming were determined from the DNA. This sample is represented by about 66,000 clones; approximately 96% of them were singletons. Approximately 0.9% of the sample rests with the top ten.

This sample was included in a study of cytomegalovirus exposure and HLA in healthy donors (dated by TCRdb to 2015 to 2018). For context, the study as a whole: According to a later analysis, the approximately 120 validation repertoires were produced on the same platform as the 666 repertoires of the first cohort. The study combined high-throughput TCR immunosequencing, statistical association of individual TCRs with disease status, and machine learning to predict cytomegalovirus infection status. In addition to the first cohort of 666 subjects, a separate validation cohort of over 90 different subjects was used. The study aimed to test whether cataloging public T cell receptors could reveal signatures of past pathogen exposure.

Results the study describes overall, beyond this receptor: Three of the identified cytomegalovirus-associated TCR beta chains were confirmed in vitro to be specific for cytomegalovirus antigens. Across donors, most TCR sequences were observed very rarely, whereas some public TCRs were present in many individuals. A later analysis found that TCRs clustered in the first cohort also tended to co-occur in the 120 validation repertoires, with 94% of cluster scores above 0. The study listed approximately 150 TCR beta chains as associated with cytomegalovirus. It was suggested by the authors that the approach could potentially be generalized to other disease states and immunological phenotypes. The validation cohort had no HLA typing available for a later analysis, so co-occurrence within that cohort was assessed over all 130 or so repertoires. The classifier was reported to diagnose cytomegalovirus status with high specificity and sensitivity in both the original cohort and the validation cohort.

The CDR3 holds 13 amino acids from the cysteine to the phenylalanine. CDR3 DNA only is kept here, 39 bases in frame from base 1. The germline V gene yields MGHDK for CDR1 and SYGVNS for CDR2. The receptor comes from a man between 18 and 35 years old in good health and CMV-seronegative. The sequence joins TRBV25-1 to TRBJ1-1; the best D guess is TRBD1, with 6 bases matching. Sequences were obtained from PBMCs. The DNA reads TGTGCCAGCAGTGAGAGGGGGAACGCTGAAGCTTTCTTT. It specifies CASSERGNAEAFF.